The rows below give T cell receptor beta chains drawn from one sample of a study of OX40 agonist ivuxolimab in advanced cancers. Profiled with immunoSEQ multiplex PCR; TCRdb holds only in-frame clones, not every one. The repertoire holds tens of thousands of clones, with 85% to 90% as singletons. The material was CD4+ or CD8+ T cells sorted from blood, obtained in a trial of the OX40 agonist ivuxolimab. Source of these receptors: an adult with an advanced solid tumor such as melanoma, head and neck, liver or kidney cancer. Both conserved end residues are part of each CDR3. D genes are given only for firm matches. A clone size is listed for some rows: how often the clone was seen (once, few, many), or a class if it is expanded.

J gene	V gene	clone size	D gene	CDR3 DNA	CDR3 protein
TRBJ2-1	TRBV2	-	TRBD1	TGTGCCAGCAGGGGGGACAGGCGGATTGAGCAGTTCTTC	CASRGDRRIEQFF
TRBJ2-1	TRBV10-3	-	TRBD2	TGTGCCATCAGTATGACAATGGTGGGACTAGGGCGCTCCTACAATGAGCAGTTCTTC	CAISMTMVGLGRSYNEQFF
TRBJ1-6	TRBV6-1	-	-	TGTGCCAGCAGGGACCTCGGGAACTCACCCCTCCACTTT	CASRDLGNSPLHF
TRBJ1-1	TRBV5-1	-	-	TGCGCCAGCAGCTCCGGGGCTAACACTGAAGCTTTCTTT	CASSSGANTEAFF
TRBJ2-7	TRBV5-6	-	-	TGTGCCAGCAGCTTGGTCGCAGGGAAAGCCTACGAGCAGTACTTC	CASSLVAGKAYEQYF
TRBJ1-5	TRBV7-8	-	-	TGTGCCAGCAGCTTAGATGGGGTTCTTAGCAATCAGCCCCAGCATTTT	CASSLDGVLSNQPQHF
TRBJ2-3	TRBV6-5	-	-	TGTGCCAGCAGCGGGAGCAGACGAGGGGATACGCAGTATTTT	CASSGSRRGDTQYF
TRBJ1-2	TRBV28	-	-	TGTGCCAGCAGTTTATTCCCTGGAACAGGGATTAAACCAGGCTACACCTTC	CASSLFPGTGIKPGYTF
TRBJ2-2	TRBV11-3	-	-	TGTGCCAGCAGCTTATCTAGTGGGCAGAACACCGGGGAGCTGTTTTTT	CASSLSSGQNTGELFF
TRBJ2-1	TRBV19	once	-	TGTGCCAGTAGAACGGTCCCGCAGGACAATGAGCAGTTCTTC	CASRTVPQDNEQFF
TRBJ2-3	TRBV7-9	-	-	TGTGCCAGCAGCACACGGACAGCAGATACGCAGTATTTT	CASSTRTADTQYF
TRBJ1-2	TRBV18	-	TRBD1	TGTGCCAGCTCACCTCCCGGGGACAGGGCTAACTATGGCTACACCTTC	CASSPPGDRANYGYTF
TRBJ1-3	TRBV27	-	-	TGTGCCAGCAGTTCCTTCGCTGGAAACACCATATATTTT	CASSSFAGNTIYF
TRBJ1-2	TRBV20-1	-	-	TGCAGTGCTAGAGATGATAATGGCTACACCTTC	CSARDDNGYTF
TRBJ1-1	TRBV4-1	-	-	TGCGCCAGCAGCCAAGACGAGGGTAGAGCTTTCTTT	CASSQDEGRAFF
TRBJ2-1	TRBV19	-	TRBD2	TGTGCCAGTAGGAAACTAGCGGGGGACAATGAGCAGTTCTTC	CASRKLAGDNEQFF